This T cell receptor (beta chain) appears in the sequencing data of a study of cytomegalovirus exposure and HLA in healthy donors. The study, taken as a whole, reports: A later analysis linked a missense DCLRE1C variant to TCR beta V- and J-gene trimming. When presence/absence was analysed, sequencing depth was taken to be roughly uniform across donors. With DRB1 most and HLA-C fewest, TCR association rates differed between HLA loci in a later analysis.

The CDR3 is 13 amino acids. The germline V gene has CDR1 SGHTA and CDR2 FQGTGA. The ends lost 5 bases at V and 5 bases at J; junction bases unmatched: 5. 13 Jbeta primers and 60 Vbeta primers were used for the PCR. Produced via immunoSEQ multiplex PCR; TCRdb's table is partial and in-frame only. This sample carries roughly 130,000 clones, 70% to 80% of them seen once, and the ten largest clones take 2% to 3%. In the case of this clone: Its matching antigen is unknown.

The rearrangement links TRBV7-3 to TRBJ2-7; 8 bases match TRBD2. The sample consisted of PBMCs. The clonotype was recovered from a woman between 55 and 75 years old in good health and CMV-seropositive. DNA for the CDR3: TGTGCCAGCAGCCCCGGGACTAGTAACGAGCAGTACTTC. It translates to CASSPGTSNEQYF.